This T cell receptor (beta chain) is drawn from a study of T cell repertoires in cytomegalovirus infection. The CDR3 runs to 12 residues. Trimming took 5 bases from V and 0 from J, leaving 3 bases between them. The germline V gene encodes CDR1 SGHTA and CDR2 FQGNSA. TCRdb passed the reads through MiXCR, listing each CDR3 protein once. The profile shows approximately 300,000 distinct CDR3 sequences, around 25% of them singletons. This clonotype was recorded many times. No antigen is known for it. This receptor was taken from a human donor in good health (CMV status not recorded). Some clones in this sample may be carry-over from other donors' samples. The chain combines TRBV7-2 with TRBJ2-3; D is unclear. The source material was cultured PBMCs, sampled from culture after CMV antigen stimulation. The CDR3 region is CASSRSTDTQYF. The CDR3 nucleotides are TGTGCCAGCAGCCGTAGCACAGATACGCAGTATTTT.